A selection of T cell receptor beta chains follows, all from one sample in a study of blood T cell repertoires in COVID-19. Data came from immunoSEQ multiplex PCR; TCRdb stores just in-frame clones and leaves some out. This sample has 250,000 to 300,000 clones, with around nine tenths found just once. Sequencing was done on a sample of peripheral blood. These receptors were taken from a woman aged 30 to 39 with COVID-19, enrolled during active disease. CDR3s include the opening cysteine and the closing phenylalanine or tryptophan. The D gene is left open where the match is weak. Part of the rows lack a size; the others show once, few, many or a class for expanded clones.

J: TRBJ2-3
size: .
V: TRBV19
D: .
CDR3: CASSEEMASTDTQYF
DNA: TGTGCCAGTAGTGAGGAGATGGCTAGCACAGATACGCAGTATTTT

J: TRBJ1-5
size: .
V: TRBV30
D: TRBD1
CDR3: CAWSFPGQANQPQHF
DNA: TGTGCCTGGAGTTTTCCGGGACAGGCTAATCAGCCCCAGCATTTT

J: TRBJ2-7
size: .
V: TRBV5-4
D: TRBD1
CDR3: CASSPRQGVYEQYF
DNA: TGTGCCAGCAGCCCCCGACAGGGAGTCTACGAGCAGTACTTC

J: TRBJ2-7
size: .
V: TRBV10-3
D: .
CDR3: CAISASDPRREQYF
DNA: TGTGCCATCAGTGCCAGCGACCCCAGGAGGGAGCAGTACTTC

J: TRBJ2-3
size: .
V: TRBV5-1
D: TRBD2
CDR3: CASSSGGAGNTQYF
DNA: TGCGCCAGCAGCTCCGGGGGGGCGGGAAATACGCAGTATTTT

J: TRBJ2-5
size: .
V: TRBV7-8
D: TRBD1
CDR3: CASSWTGPETQYF
DNA: TGTGCCAGCAGCTGGACAGGTCCGGAGACCCAGTACTTC

J: TRBJ2-7
size: once
V: TRBV5-4
D: .
CDR3: CASSFTYRSSYEQYF
DNA: TGTGCCAGCAGCTTTACGTACAGAAGCTCCTACGAGCAGTACTTC

J: TRBJ2-7
size: .
V: TRBV29-1
D: .
CDR3: CSVRTPSYEQYF
DNA: TGCAGCGTGCGGACTCCCTCCTACGAGCAGTACTTC

J: TRBJ1-2
size: .
V: TRBV9
D: .
CDR3: CASSSPWTAYGYTF
DNA: TGTGCCAGCAGCTCTCCATGGACAGCTTATGGCTACACCTTC

J: TRBJ1-4
size: .
V: TRBV20-1
D: .
CDR3: CSASTPQGINEKLFF
DNA: TGCAGTGCTAGTACGCCTCAGGGAATTAATGAAAAACTGTTTTTT

J: TRBJ2-1
size: once
V: TRBV6-5
D: TRBD2
CDR3: CATELASNNEQFF
DNA: TGTGCCACCGAACTAGCGTCAAACAATGAGCAGTTCTTC

J: TRBJ2-6
size: .
V: TRBV28
D: TRBD1
CDR3: CASRPPGQGPGANVLTF
DNA: TGTGCCAGCAGACCCCCGGGACAGGGGCCTGGGGCCAACGTCCTGACTTTC

J: TRBJ1-5
size: .
V: TRBV4-3
D: .
CDR3: CASSQDVGLRQPQHF
DNA: TGCGCCAGCAGCCAAGATGTGGGGCTTAGGCAGCCCCAGCATTTT

J: TRBJ1-4
size: .
V: TRBV18
D: .
CDR3: CASSRSPNEKLFF
DNA: TGTGCCAGCTCCCGGTCGCCTAATGAAAAACTGTTTTTT

J: TRBJ2-2
size: .
V: TRBV29-1
D: .
CDR3: CSVGGENTGELFF
DNA: TGCAGCGTTGGGGGGGAGAACACCGGGGAGCTGTTTTTT

J: TRBJ2-5
size: .
V: TRBV30
D: .
CDR3: CAWSVQLKETQYF
DNA: TGTGCCTGGAGTGTACAACTAAAGGAGACCCAGTACTTC